This T cell receptor beta chain was sequenced for a study of radiotherapy plus CTLA-4 blockade in lung cancer (dated by TCRdb to the late 2010s). For the wider study: Objective responses occurred in roughly 19% of enrolled patients, and around 30% achieved disease control.

The study evaluated CTLA-4 blockade (ipilimumab) given together with focal radiation therapy in patients who had chemo-refractory metastatic non-small-cell lung cancer. CDR1 and CDR2 are read off the germline V gene as MGHRA and YSYEKL. The junction shows trimming of 4 bases on V and 4 bases on J, plus 10 bases between the germline ends. Spanning cysteine to phenylalanine, the CDR3 consists of 13 amino acids. Kept here is only the CDR3 DNA, which spans 39 bases and is read in frame from base 1. The library was obtained by the immunoSEQ multiplex PCR assay. Held by TCRdb, this immuneACCESS table contains in-frame sequences only and omits some clones. Under half of the omission traces to an unresolved V gene where checked; the cause of the rest is unknown. The sample yields around 82,000 clones; more than 60% were counted once. Of the sample, approximately 22% is held by the ten largest clones. With regard to this clone: Its specific antigen is unknown. Qualities for individual bases were not recorded, and no much larger clone is one base off.

On the study overall, not on this receptor specifically: Increased serum interferon-beta after radiation, together with early dynamic changes in blood T cell clones, were reported to be the strongest predictors of response. After treatment with radiotherapy and ipilimumab, TCR clones that originated in tumors expanded in peripheral blood.

This sequence uses TRBV4-1 and TRBJ1-2; 5 matching bases give a weak D call of TRBD1. The TCR sequence derives from a human donor with non-small cell lung cancer whose response to radiotherapy plus ipilimumab could not be evaluated. Some clones in this sample may be carry-over from other donors' samples. Specimen: peripheral blood, collected from a patient treated with radiotherapy plus ipilimumab. The CDR3 protein sequence reads: CASSRPDIYGYTF. The DNA sequence reads TGCGCCAGCAGCCGCCCGGACATCTATGGCTACACCTTC.